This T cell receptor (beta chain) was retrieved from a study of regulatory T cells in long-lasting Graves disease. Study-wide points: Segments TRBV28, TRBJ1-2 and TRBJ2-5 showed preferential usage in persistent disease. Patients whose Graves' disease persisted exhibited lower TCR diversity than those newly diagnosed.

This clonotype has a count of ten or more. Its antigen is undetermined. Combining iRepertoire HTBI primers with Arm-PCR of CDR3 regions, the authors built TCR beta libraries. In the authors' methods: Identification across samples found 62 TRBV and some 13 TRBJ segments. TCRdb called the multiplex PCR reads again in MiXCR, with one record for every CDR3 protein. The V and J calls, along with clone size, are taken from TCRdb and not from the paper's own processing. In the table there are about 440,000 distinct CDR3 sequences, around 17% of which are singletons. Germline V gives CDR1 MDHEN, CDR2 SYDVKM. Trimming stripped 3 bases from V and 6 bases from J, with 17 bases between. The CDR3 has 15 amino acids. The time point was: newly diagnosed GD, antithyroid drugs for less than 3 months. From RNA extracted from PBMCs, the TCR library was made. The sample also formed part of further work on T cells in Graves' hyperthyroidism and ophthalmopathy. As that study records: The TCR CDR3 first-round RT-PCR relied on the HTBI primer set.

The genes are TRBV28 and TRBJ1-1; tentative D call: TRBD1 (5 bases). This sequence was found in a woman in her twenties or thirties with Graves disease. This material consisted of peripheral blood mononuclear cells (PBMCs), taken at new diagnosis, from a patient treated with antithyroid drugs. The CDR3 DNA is TGTGCCAGCAGTTTCCCTGGCGCCCGGGGACCTGAAGCTTTCTTT. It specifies CASSFPGARGPEAFF.